This TCR beta chain was documented in a study of identical twins. V lost 0 bases and J 8 bases, leaving 12 bases between the germline ends. The V gene's germline CDR1 is SGDLS and CDR2 YYNGEE. This CDR3 is built from 14 residues. Only a few counts were recorded for this clonotype. One entry per CDR3 protein results from TCRdb running MiXCR on the 5' RACE reads. The sample lists roughly 200,000 distinct CDR3 sequences, 15% to 20% occurring once. This same sample was also taken into another study, of T cells expressing NK-cell markers.

This clonotype originated in a woman under 30 in good health. Sequencing input: CD8+ T cells sorted from blood. The rearrangement links TRBV9 to TRBJ2-1; weak D call: TRBD1 (7 bases). Written as DNA, the CDR3 is TGTGCCAGCAGCGTAGGAGGGGGGACAGATGAGCAGTTCTTC. This translates into CASSVGGGTDEQFF.